These 20 T cell receptor beta chains share one sample of origin, sequenced in a study of T cell responses to AZD1222 COVID-19 vaccine. Libraries were prepared by immunoSEQ multiplex PCR; TCRdb keeps only in-frame clonotypes and omits some of them. This table has 150,000 to 200,000 clones, under 95% appearing once. Sequencing was performed on peripheral blood, taken 28 days after the second AZD1222 dose. These receptors came from an adult who received the AZD1222 COVID-19 vaccine.

The rearrangement uses TRBV7-6 and TRBJ2-5; unclear D gene. Per germline, CDR1 SGHVS and CDR2 FNYEAQ. CDR3 length: 12 residues. V was cut by 5 bases and J by 1 base, with 5 bases left in between. The DNA for the CDR3 is TGTGCCAGCAGCCTCATCCAAGAGACCCAGTACTTC. Amino acid sequence: CASSLIQETQYF.

This chain connects TRBV7-3 to TRBJ2-1, with 8 bases that match TRBD2. Unmatched junction bases numbered 3, after V lost 8 bases and J lost 0 bases. Germline V gene data show CDR1 as SGHTA and CDR2 as FQGTGA. The CDR3 covers 14 residues. CDR3 nucleotide sequence: TGTGCCAGCGCTACTAGCGGCTCCTACAATGAGCAGTTCTTC. Amino acids: CASATSGSYNEQFF.

The chain carries TRBV28 and TRBJ1-2; the D gene is possibly TRBD1 (6 bases). CDR3 length: 12 residues. Trimming removed 8 bases from V and 2 bases from J, with 9 bases in between. CDR1 is MDHEN and CDR2 is SYDVKM in the germline V gene. CDR3 region: CASGGQNYGYTF. CDR3 sequence (DNA): TGTGCCAGCGGGGGGCAGAACTATGGCTACACCTTC.

The rearrangement links TRBV28 to TRBJ2-7; 8 bases are shared with TRBD2. The CDR3 sequence is 14 residues long. Germline V CDR1 and CDR2: MDHEN, SYDVKM. The junction had 5 bases not matched to a gene; V was cut back by 5 bases and J by 2 bases. The CDR3 coding sequence is TGTGCCAGCAGTCCAAGCGGGAGTGCCTACGAGCAGTACTTC. Its protein product is CASSPSGSAYEQYF.

The chain has TRBV4-2 and TRBJ1-2; a weak D match, TRBD1 (6 bases). This CDR3 is built from 14 residues. Germline CDR1 reads LGHNA; CDR2 reads YNFKEQ. Trimming pared 2 bases from V and 6 bases from J, leaving 13 bases between. DNA of the CDR3: TGTGCCAGCAGCCAACTTACAGGGCTTGATGGCTACACCTTC. This translates into CASSQLTGLDGYTF.

The chain has TRBV19 and TRBJ2-7, with TRBD2 identical over 9 bases. Germline V gene data show CDR1 as LNHDA and CDR2 as SQIVND (reference sequence). The CDR3 consists of 13 residues. The junction had 5 bases not matched to a gene; V was cut back by 5 bases and J by 6 bases. The CDR3 reads CASSPGLALEQYF. CDR3 DNA sequence: TGTGCCAGTAGTCCGGGACTAGCTCTCGAGCAGTACTTC.

This clone was counted between two and nine times. CDR3 loop: CATGRGEREIDTQYF. The CDR3 DNA sequence: TGTGCCACCGGACGGGGCGAGCGGGAGATAGATACGCAGTATTTT. The rearrangement uses TRBV15 and TRBJ2-3; 8 positions match TRBD2. Germline V gene sequence: CDR1 LNHNV, CDR2 YYDKDF (reference sequence). This CDR3 has 15 amino acids. V shed 8 bases and J 5 bases; nucleotides not matched to a gene: 12. The full variable domain, completed using reference TRBV15 and TRBJ2-3, is DAMVIQNPRYQVTQFGKPVTLSCSQTLNHNVMYWYQQKSSQAPKLLFHYYDKDFNNEADTPDNFQSRRPNTSFCFLDIRSPGLGDTAMYLCATGRGEREIDTQYFGPGTRLTVL.

V is TRBV13 and J is TRBJ1-2; TRBD1 is a possible D gene (5 bases). V lost 5 bases and J 2 bases, leaving 18 bases between the germline ends. This CDR3 comprises 16 residues. Germline V gene sequence: CDR1 PRHDT, CDR2 FYEKMQ (reference sequence). DNA of the CDR3: TGTGCCAGCAGCCGTTTCATGGCGGGGCGGAACTATGGCTACACCTTC. Its translation: CASSRFMAGRNYGYTF.

The chain carries TRBV29-1 and TRBJ1-3; D is undetermined. V was trimmed by 2 bases and J by 4 bases, leaving 3 bases between them. The CDR3 has 11 residues. Germline V CDR1 and CDR2: SQVTM, ANQGSEA. CDR3 protein: CSVERGNTIYF. The CDR3 DNA is TGCAGCGTTGAAAGGGGAAACACCATATATTTT.

The chain employs TRBV4-1 and TRBJ1-1; 7 positions agree with TRBD1. Per germline, CDR1 MGHRA and CDR2 YSYEKL. V shed 5 bases, J shed 5 bases, and the junction held 2 bases outside the gene matches. The CDR3 is made up of 12 amino acids. For the CDR3, the DNA is TGCGCCAGCAGCTACAGGGGAACTGAAGCTTTCTTT. This translates into CASSYRGTEAFF.

The chain couples TRBV24-1 to TRBJ2-2, with D unresolved. Trimming removed 5 bases from V and 1 base from J, with 4 bases in between. Germline CDR1 and CDR2: KGHDR and SFDVKD. This CDR3 is 13 amino acids long. CDR3 loop: CATSGWNTGELFF. CDR3 bases: TGTGCCACCAGTGGTTGGAACACCGGGGAGCTGTTTTTT.

The chain carries TRBV7-2 and TRBJ2-2; 11 nucleotides align to TRBD2. The CDR3 spans 17 residues. The V gene end was trimmed by 0 bases and the J gene end by 8 bases; junction bases not matched to a gene: 8. Germline V gives CDR1 SGHTA, CDR2 FQGNSA. The CDR3 bases are TGTGCCAGCAGCTTAGCGCTAGCGGGGGGCAGTAAGGGGGAGCTGTTTTTT. The encoded protein is CASSLALAGGSKGELFF. Full variable domain (rest looked up from reference TRBV7-2 and TRBJ2-2): GAGVSQSPSNKVTEKGKDVELRCDPISGHTALYWYRQSLGQGLEFLIYFQGNSAPDKSGLPSDRFSAERTGGSVSTLTIQRTQQEDSAVYLCASSLALAGGSKGELFFGEGSRLTVL.

The chain couples TRBV6-2 or TRBV6-3 to TRBJ2-7; TRBD1 or TRBD2 may be the D gene (5 bases each). Germline lookup yields CDR1 MNHEY and CDR2 SVGEGT. V was shortened by 4 bases and J by 3 bases, with 25 bases between the two germline ends. CDR3 length: 18 residues. Here the CDR3 reads CASSSLSGRGGVNYEQYF. The CDR3 nucleotides are TGTGCCAGCAGTTCACTCTCGGGTCGGGGCGGCGTAAACTACGAGCAGTACTTC.

This clone has a single count. The chain combines TRBV27 with TRBJ2-3, with no clear D. Germline CDR1 reads MNHEY; CDR2 reads SMNVEV (reference sequence). V was trimmed by 5 bases and J by 2 bases, leaving 14 bases between them. CDR3 length: 15 residues. This CDR3 is CASSKTALPTDTQYF. The CDR3 nucleotides read TGTGCCAGCAGTAAGACCGCGCTCCCCACAGATACGCAGTATTTT.

J is TRBJ1-5 and V is TRBV12-3 or TRBV12-4; D remains unclear. The CDR3 has 13 residues. V lost 6 bases to trimming and J lost 7 bases, with 13 bases between them. The chain's CDR3 is CASSRDIRQPQHF. As DNA, the CDR3 is TGTGCCAGCAGCCGGGATATACGGCAGCCCCAGCATTTT.

The rearrangement uses TRBV4-3 and TRBJ1-2; TRBD1 might be the D (5 bases). The CDR3 runs to 13 residues. Germline V gives CDR1 LGHNA, CDR2 YSLEER. V was shortened by 0 bases and J by 8 bases, with 10 bases between the two germline ends. The CDR3 DNA follows: TGCGCCAGCAGCCAAGATGGTGACAGCGGCTACACCTTC. Amino acid sequence: CASSQDGDSGYTF.

The J gene is TRBJ2-1, the V gene TRBV19; D perhaps matches TRBD1 (6 bases). Germline V gene data show CDR1 as LNHDA and CDR2 as SQIVND (reference sequence). V was cut by 3 bases and J by 6 bases, with 21 bases left in between. The CDR3 consists of 17 residues. Written as DNA, the CDR3 is TGTGCCAGTAGTATTGGAGTTGGCCAGGGGACGAGCAATGAGCAGTTCTTC. Residues: CASSIGVGQGTSNEQFF.

This chain joins TRBV2 and TRBJ2-1; D is possibly TRBD1 (6 bases). The CDR3 length is 13 residues. The germline V gene encodes CDR1 SNHLY and CDR2 FYNNEI. V was shortened by 7 bases and J by 4 bases, with 11 bases between the two germline ends. CDR3 in DNA: TGTGCCAGCACCCTGGACAGATACAATGAGCAGTTCTTC. Translating gives CASTLDRYNEQFF.

Points on this clone: Different DNA sequences within this sample yield the same CDR3. The genes are TRBV6-5 and TRBJ1-1; TRBD1 might be the D (6 bases). Germline values: CDR1 MNHEY, CDR2 SVGAGI. This CDR3 has 15 residues. The V and J ends lost 0 bases and 1 base respectively, with 9 bases between them. Here the CDR3 DNA reads TGTGCCAGCAGTTACTCACAGGGTAGGAACACTGAAGCTTTCTTT. Amino acid sequence: CASSYSQGRNTEAFF.

The chain carries TRBV27 and TRBJ1-2; 7 bases map to TRBD1. The J segment lost 0 bases and the V segment lost 6 bases, leaving 19 bases of the junction unmatched. This CDR3 has 19 residues. Germline CDR1 reads MNHEY; CDR2 reads SMNVEV (reference sequence). The DNA for the CDR3 is TGTGCCAGCAGCCCGATTATGAGACTCGGACAGGCCCCTAACTATGGCTACACCTTC. Translation gives CASSPIMRLGQAPNYGYTF.